The entry that follows covers one T cell receptor (beta chain) sequence. Mismatch with germline at one junction end may stem from a read error. The germline CDR1 and CDR2 sequences are SSHAT and FNYEAQ (reference sequence). The CDR3 runs 13 residues. TCRdb's copy holds only in-frame clones and misses some; the assay was immunoSEQ multiplex PCR. The sample consists of about 40,000 clones, around 90% of them appearing once. The record originates from a study of T cell changes during pregnancy in multiple sclerosis. The clonotype was recovered from a female donor with multiple sclerosis, enrolled in a pregnancy study. The specimen was CD8+ T cells from peripheral blood mononuclear cells, collected before pregnancy. The V call is TRBV7-7, the J call TRBJ2-7; no clear D. The CDR3 coding sequence is TGTGCTAGCAGCTTATCCCAGGATAACGAGCAGTACTTC. It translates to CASSLSQDNEQYF.